Listed below are T cell receptor beta chains from one sample, sequenced in a study of control samples from healthy donors and cancer patients. The assay was immunoSEQ multiplex PCR, and TCRdb's table has in-frame clones only and misses some. The sample holds about 170,000 clones; roughly 94% are singletons and the top ten take 1.1% to 1.5%. The sequencing sample was made of blood. These receptor sequences come from a young woman in good health. Both conserved end residues are part of each CDR3. The D gene is left open where the match is weak. Expanded clones get a size class; other rows say once, few or many, or leave the size out.

CDR3 DNA	CDR3 protein	clone size	D gene	V gene	J gene
TGCGCCAGCAGCTTGGTAGCAGGGGGCACTGAAGCTTTCTTT	CASSLVAGGTEAFF	few	TRBD1	TRBV5-1	TRBJ1-1
TGCAGCGTTGAATCGGGAGAGACCCAGTACTTC	CSVESGETQYF	-	-	TRBV29-1	TRBJ2-5
TGTGCCAGCAGCTTGGTACAAGGAAACACCATATATTTT	CASSLVQGNTIYF	-	-	TRBV5-6	TRBJ1-3
TGTGCCAGCAGCCGGGGGAGGGAGCTGTTTTTT	CASSRGRELFF	-	-	TRBV7-6	TRBJ2-2
TGTGCCATCAGGGGGACTAGCGGTACCAACAATGAGCAGTTCTTC	CAIRGTSGTNNEQFF	-	TRBD2	TRBV10-3	TRBJ2-1
TGTGCCAGCAGGGGGAGCGGGGGGCACTACAATGAGCAGTTCTTC	CASRGSGGHYNEQFF	-	TRBD2	TRBV6-5	TRBJ2-1
TGTGCCAGCAGTAAGACAGGGGGACGCACAGATACGCAGTATTTT	CASSKTGGRTDTQYF	-	TRBD1	TRBV6-5	TRBJ2-3
TGCGCCAGCAGCTTGATGGCCATGGAGACCCAGTACTTC	CASSLMAMETQYF	-	-	TRBV5-1	TRBJ2-5
TGTGCCAGCAGTTACGAGGGGCAATTTTTCGAGCAGTACTTC	CASSYEGQFFEQYF	-	-	TRBV6-6	TRBJ2-7
TGCAGCGTTGCGGAACCTAGCACAGATACGCAGTATTTT	CSVAEPSTDTQYF	-	-	TRBV29-1	TRBJ2-3
TGTGCCAGCAGTCAGGGGAGGTACTATGGCTACACCTTC	CASSQGRYYGYTF	-	-	TRBV6-5	TRBJ1-2
TGTGCCAGCAGCAACAGCCAAGAGAGCTCCTACGAGCAGTACTTC	CASSNSQESSYEQYF	once	-	TRBV6-5	TRBJ2-7
TGTGCCAGCAGTGAAGGGGGCGGGCAGGGGGTCAAAAACATTCAGTACTTC	CASSEGGGQGVKNIQYF	-	TRBD1	TRBV6-1	TRBJ2-4
TGTGCCAGCAGTTACTCCCCGGGACAGGGACCCCAGTTCTTC	CASSYSPGQGPQFF	-	TRBD1	TRBV6-6	TRBJ2-1
TGTGCCAGTATCTCGCGGAGGGACTCCTACAATGAGCAGTTCTTC	CASISRRDSYNEQFF	-	-	TRBV28	TRBJ2-1
TGCAGCGTTGGCAACGGGGATTCACCCCTCCACTTT	CSVGNGDSPLHF	-	-	TRBV29-1	TRBJ1-6
TGTGCCAGCAGTTATGGGACAGGGGCTGAAAAACTGTTTTTT	CASSYGTGAEKLFF	-	TRBD1	TRBV6-5	TRBJ1-4
TGTGCCACCAGTGGTAGAGGAGTCTACGAGCAGTACTTC	CATSGRGVYEQYF	-	-	TRBV24-1	TRBJ2-7
TGTGCCAGCAGCGTAGTGGTAGGCGGGGGCATAACAGATACGCAGTATTTT	CASSVVVGGGITDTQYF	-	-	TRBV9	TRBJ2-3
TGCGCCAGCAGCTTGGGATGGGGGCGCGTCTATGGCTACACCTTC	CASSLGWGRVYGYTF	-	-	TRBV5-1	TRBJ1-2
TGTGCCAGCAGTTACTCGAGGACAGGGGATTCCTACGAGCAGTACTTC	CASSYSRTGDSYEQYF	-	TRBD1	TRBV6-6	TRBJ2-7
TGTGCCAGCAGTTTAGACTCCTACAGGTCTGGGGCCAACGTCCTGACTTTC	CASSLDSYRSGANVLTF	-	-	TRBV28	TRBJ2-6
TGTGCCAGCAGTTACTCTGGGCGGGGTCGGGCAGATACGCAGTATTTT	CASSYSGRGRADTQYF	-	-	TRBV6-5	TRBJ2-3
TGTGCCAGCTCACCACCGGGACTAGGGGGCACAGATACGCAGTATTTT	CASSPPGLGGTDTQYF	-	TRBD2	TRBV18	TRBJ2-3
TGTGCTAGTGGTTTGGTTGTATATGAAGGCAGTCTAGGGTATGGCTACACCTTC	CASGLVVYEGSLGYGYTF	-	-	TRBV12-5	TRBJ1-2
TGTGCCAGCAGCCAACACGGGGGGGCTGGAAACACCATATATTTT	CASSQHGGAGNTIYF	-	-	TRBV7-2	TRBJ1-3
TGTGCCAGCAGCTTAGAGGGGAACACTGAAGCTTTCTTT	CASSLEGNTEAFF	-	-	TRBV7-2	TRBJ1-1
TGTGCCAGTAGTACTTTCGGGGGCACTGAAGCTTTCTTT	CASSTFGGTEAFF	-	-	TRBV19	TRBJ1-1
TGTGCCAGCAGCTTAGCGGTCTCGGGGGGCTATGGCTACACCTTC	CASSLAVSGGYGYTF	-	-	TRBV7-2	TRBJ1-2
TGTGCCAGCAGCTTATATCGCACAGATACGCAGTATTTT	CASSLYRTDTQYF	once	-	TRBV7-2	TRBJ2-3
TGCGCCAGCAGCTTACAGGGTGGCAATCAGCCCCAGCATTTT	CASSLQGGNQPQHF	-	-	TRBV5-1	TRBJ1-5
TGTGCCACCACGGGGACTTACCCTTACAATGAGCAGTTCTTC	CATTGTYPYNEQFF	-	-	TRBV19	TRBJ2-1
TGTGCCACCAGTGACCATACGGGTAGCTCCTACAATGAGCAGTTCTTC	CATSDHTGSSYNEQFF	-	-	TRBV24-1	TRBJ2-1
TGTGCCAGCAGCTTATTAGGAGGTTACAGTTCACCCCTCCACTTT	CASSLLGGYSSPLHF	-	-	TRBV7-3	TRBJ1-6
TGTGCCAGCAGTCAGGGACTGGGGAAAAACATTCAGTACTTC	CASSQGLGKNIQYF	-	-	TRBV6-5	TRBJ2-4
TGTGCCAGTAGTAGGGGACAGGGACGGAATCAGCCCCAGCATTTT	CASSRGQGRNQPQHF	-	TRBD1	TRBV19	TRBJ1-5
TGCAGTGCTAGTCAACGGCCGCCCTACGAGCAGTACTTC	CSASQRPPYEQYF	-	-	TRBV20-1	TRBJ2-7
TGTGCCAGCAGCCGCCCCGGGACTAGCGGGATCAATGAGCAGTTCTTC	CASSRPGTSGINEQFF	-	TRBD2	TRBV6-6	TRBJ2-1
TGTGCCAGCCGCCTCGGGGGTGGCTACACCTTC	CASRLGGGYTF	-	-	TRBV2	TRBJ1-2
TGTGCCAGCAGCTTGTCTAGGGTGACCTACAATGAGCAGTTCTTC	CASSLSRVTYNEQFF	-	-	TRBV11-2	TRBJ2-1